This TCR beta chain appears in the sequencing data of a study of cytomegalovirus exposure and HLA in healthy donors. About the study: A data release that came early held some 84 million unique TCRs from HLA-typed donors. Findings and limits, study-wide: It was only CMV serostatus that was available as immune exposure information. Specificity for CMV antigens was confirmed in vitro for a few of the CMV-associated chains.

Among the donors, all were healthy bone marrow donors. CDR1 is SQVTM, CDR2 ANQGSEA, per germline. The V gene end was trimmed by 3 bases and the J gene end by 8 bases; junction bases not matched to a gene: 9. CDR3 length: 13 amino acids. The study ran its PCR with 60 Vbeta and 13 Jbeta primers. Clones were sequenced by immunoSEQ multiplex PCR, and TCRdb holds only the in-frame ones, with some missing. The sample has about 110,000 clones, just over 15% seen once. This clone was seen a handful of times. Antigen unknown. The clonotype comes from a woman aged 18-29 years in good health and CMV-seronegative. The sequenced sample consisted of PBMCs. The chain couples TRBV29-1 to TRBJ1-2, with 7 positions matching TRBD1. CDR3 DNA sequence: TGCAGCGTTGATGGTCCGGGACAGCTAGGCTACACCTTC. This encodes CSVDGPGQLGYTF.